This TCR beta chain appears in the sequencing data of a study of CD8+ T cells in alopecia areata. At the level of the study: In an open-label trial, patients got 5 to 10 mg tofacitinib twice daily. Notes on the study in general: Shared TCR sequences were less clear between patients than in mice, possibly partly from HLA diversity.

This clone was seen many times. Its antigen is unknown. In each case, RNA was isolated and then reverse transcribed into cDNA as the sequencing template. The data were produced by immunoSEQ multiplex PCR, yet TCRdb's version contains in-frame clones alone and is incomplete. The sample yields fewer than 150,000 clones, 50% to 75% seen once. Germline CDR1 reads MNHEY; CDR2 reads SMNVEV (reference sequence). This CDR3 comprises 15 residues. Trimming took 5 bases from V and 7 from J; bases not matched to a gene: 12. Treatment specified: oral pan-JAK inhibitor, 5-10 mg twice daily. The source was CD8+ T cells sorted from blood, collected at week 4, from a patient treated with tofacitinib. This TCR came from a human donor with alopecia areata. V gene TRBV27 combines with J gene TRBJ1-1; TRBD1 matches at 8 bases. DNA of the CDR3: TGTGCCAGCAGTCCGGATAGCGGGACAGGACTTGAAGCTTTCTTT. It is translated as CASSPDSGTGLEAFF.